The 18 T cell receptor beta chains in this list originate from one sample, sequenced in a study of T cells after yellow fever vaccination. Using its own MiXCR run on the 5' RACE reads, TCRdb lists one record per CDR3 protein. The sample lists 95,000 to 150,000 distinct CDR3 sequences; roughly 9% were seen once. Sequenced here: CD8+ T cells sorted from PBMCs, sampled on the day of the yellow fever booster vaccination. These receptors were collected from a man aged 18 to 29 who received the YFV17D yellow fever vaccine.

The rearrangement links TRBV29-1 to TRBJ1-2; tentatively, D is TRBD1 (6 bases). Deletions cut 3 bases from V and 3 bases from J, with 14 bases between. The CDR3 consists of 14 residues. Germline loops: CDR1 SQVTM, CDR2 ANQGSEA. Written as DNA, the CDR3 is TGCAGCGTTGATCCAGGGGCCAGTTACTATGGCTACACCTTC. Its translation is CSVDPGASYYGYTF.

This clonotype has a handful of counts. The rearrangement uses TRBV5-1 and TRBJ2-2; D not resolved. V was cut by 2 bases and J by 1 base, with 12 bases left in between. Germline-derived CDR1 and CDR2 are SGHRS and YFSETQ. This CDR3 spans 16 amino acids. CDR3 bases: TGCGCCAGCAGCTTTTCGGTGACGGTGAACACCGGGGAGCTGTTTTTT. Its translation is CASSFSVTVNTGELFF.

This clonotype appeared a few times. The chain uses TRBV4-1 and TRBJ2-7, with D uncertain. CDR1 is MGHRA, CDR2 YSYEKL, per germline. This CDR3 region has 14 residues. The V end lost 0 bases, the J end lost 5 bases, and 11 bases lay between the germline ends. The CDR3 region has the DNA TGCGCCAGCAGCCAAGATGGACCCTGGGACGAGCAGTACTTC. This encodes CASSQDGPWDEQYF.

This clonotype was detected a few times. V is TRBV5-6 and J is TRBJ1-5; D unclear. Germline V CDR1 and CDR2: SGHDT, YYEEEE. The CDR3 length is 17 residues. The V end lost 4 bases, the J end lost 4 bases, and 21 bases lay between the germline ends. The CDR3 is CASSTQETGYLNQPQHF. CDR3 sequence (DNA): TGTGCCAGCAGCACCCAGGAGACCGGGTACCTTAATCAGCCCCAGCATTTT.

This clonotype was recorded at least ten times. J is TRBJ2-5 and V is TRBV20-1; TRBD2 might be the D (6 bases). Germline CDR1 reads DFQATT; CDR2 reads SNEGSKA (reference sequence). Trimming pared 6 bases from V and 1 base from J, leaving 21 bases between. This CDR3 has 16 amino acids. The DNA of the CDR3 is TGCAGTGCCCCAGGCGGGCGGGGTGAACCCCAAGAGACCCAGTACTTC. This translates into CSAPGGRGEPQETQYF.

This clonotype was seen many times. The chain links TRBV4-1 to TRBJ2-5; 8 nucleotides agree with TRBD1. CDR1 and CDR2 (germline): MGHRA, YSYEKL. The V segment lost 6 bases and the J segment 5 bases; nucleotides outside the gene matches: 8. The CDR3 extends over 14 amino acids. The CDR3 sequence is CASSSQGAPETQYF. The CDR3 DNA is TGCGCCAGCAGTTCGCAGGGGGCGCCGGAGACCCAGTACTTC.

This clonotype was counted many times. This chain links TRBV12-3 or TRBV12-4 with TRBJ2-3, with 9 bases lining up with TRBD2. The CDR3 length is 17 residues. With V trimmed by 5 bases and J by 10 bases, 19 bases remained unmatched. The CDR3 DNA is TGTGCCAGCAGTGTTACCTCCGGGACTAGCCATCCTTACGCGCAGTATTTT. It yields the protein CASSVTSGTSHPYAQYF.

The table lists this clonotype with a few counts. The chain is built from TRBV7-8 and TRBJ2-7; 8 bases are a match to TRBD1. Germline-derived CDR1 and CDR2 are SGHVS and FQNEAQ. Trimming took 5 bases from V and 2 from J; bases not matched to a gene: 2. CDR3 length: 13 amino acids. The CDR3 DNA reads TGTGCCAGCAGCCAGGACAGGGCCTACGAGCAGTACGTC. This gives the protein CASSQDRAYEQYV.

This clonotype was detected a few times. This chain joins TRBV18 and TRBJ2-5, with D possibly called TRBD1 or TRBD2 (5 bases each). The CDR3 spans 16 residues. Trimming cost V 1 base and J 2 bases, with 14 bases left between them. CDR1 and CDR2 (germline): KGHSH, LQKENI. CDR3 nucleotide sequence: TGTGCCAGCTCACCACAGGGGACGGGTTGGCAAGAGACCCAGTACTTC. It encodes CASSPQGTGWQETQYF.

This clonotype appeared a few times. The chain links TRBV9 to TRBJ2-7; unclear D gene. The germline V gene encodes CDR1 SGDLS and CDR2 YYNGEE. Trimming took off 4 bases at V and 0 bases at J, with 14 bases between the two ends. There are 15 residues in the CDR3. The CDR3 nucleotides are TGTGCCAGCAGCCCTACGGTGGGCCTCTCCTACGAGCAGTACTTC. This encodes CASSPTVGLSYEQYF.

This clonotype was counted many times. The rearrangement uses TRBV7-9 and TRBJ2-5; D remains ambiguous. CDR1 and CDR2 from the germline V gene are SEHNR and FQNEAQ (reference sequence). The CDR3 is 10 amino acids. V lost 8 bases and J 4 bases, leaving 5 bases between the germline ends. The chain's CDR3 is CASALETQYF. CDR3 nucleotides: TGTGCCAGCGCCCTAGAGACCCAGTACTTC.

This clonotype was observed a few times. The chain joins TRBV28 to TRBJ2-3, with D maybe TRBD1 (6 bases). CDR3 length equals 16 residues. Germline V CDR1 and CDR2: MDHEN, SYDVKM. V was clipped by 5 bases and J by 0 bases, with 15 bases between them. The CDR3 DNA is TGTGCCAGCAGTATAACCGGGACAAGGAGCACAGATACGCAGTATTTT. It encodes CASSITGTRSTDTQYF.

This clonotype was seen a few times. The rearrangement uses TRBV5-1 and TRBJ2-1; TRBD1 matches 9 bases. CDR1 SGHRS and CDR2 YFSETQ come from the germline V gene. The CDR3 extends over 15 amino acids. V gave up 8 bases and J gave up 1 base; unmatched junction bases: 7. This CDR3 is CASYDRGVSYNEQFF. The DNA of the CDR3 is TGCGCCAGTTACGACAGGGGGGTTTCCTACAATGAGCAGTTCTTC.

This clonotype was seen only a few times. V usage is TRBV20-1 and J usage is TRBJ2-7, with D possibly being TRBD1 (6 bases). Deletions cut 3 bases from V and 1 base from J, with 25 bases between. The CDR3 loop spans 18 amino acids. Germline CDR1 DFQATT, CDR2 SNEGSKA (reference sequence). DNA for the CDR3: TGCAGTGCTAGCCTCCCCGCTTTAACAGGGTCGGGATCCTACGAGCAGTACTTC. Translation gives CSASLPALTGSGSYEQYF.

The CDR3 spells CSARGLAGPMRVTYNEQFF. The DNA for the CDR3 is TGCAGTGCTAGAGGGCTAGCGGGGCCCATGAGGGTCACCTACAATGAGCAGTTCTTC. The rearrangement links TRBV20-1 to TRBJ2-1; 9 bases fit TRBD2. V shed 1 base, J shed 2 bases, and the junction held 15 bases outside the gene matches. Per germline, CDR1 DFQATT and CDR2 SNEGSKA (reference sequence). This CDR3 has 19 amino acids.

This chain links TRBV12-3 or TRBV12-4 with TRBJ2-3; the match to TRBD2 covers 12 bases. The CDR3 contains 15 residues. V was pared by 4 bases and J by 6 bases, with 5 bases of the junction left unmatched. The CDR3, as DNA: TGTGCCAGCAGTTCGAGACTAGCGGGGGTCGATACGCAGTATTTT. As protein: CASSSRLAGVDTQYF.

The sample holds a few counts of this clonotype. The V call is TRBV28, the J call TRBJ2-5, with D perhaps matching TRBD1 (5 bases). V was cut by 1 base and J by 2 bases, with 11 bases left in between. The CDR3 extends over 15 amino acids. The germline V gene has CDR1 MDHEN and CDR2 SYDVKM. DNA of the CDR3: TGTGCCAGCAGTTTATCTCAGGGAAGGCAAGAGACCCAGTACTTC. Its protein product is CASSLSQGRQETQYF.

For the CDR3, the DNA is TGTGCCACCAGCAGAGATAGGGGCAGCAAAAACATTCAGTACTTC. Protein: CATSRDRGSKNIQYF. V gene TRBV15 combines with J gene TRBJ2-4, with D maybe TRBD1 (5 bases). V was trimmed by 0 bases and J by 3 bases, leaving 9 bases between them. The length of the CDR3 is 15 residues. Germline V gives CDR1 LNHNV, CDR2 YYDKDF (reference sequence).